Given below is one T cell receptor (beta chain) in context. Its cognate antigen is unknown. V was clipped by 5 bases and J by 4 bases; unmatched bases: 7. CDR1 is MDHEN and CDR2 is SYDVKM in the germline V gene. The CDR3 runs 15 residues. The data were obtained in a study of cytomegalovirus exposure and HLA in healthy donors. Study-level findings and limits: Under in vitro conditions, three CMV-associated chains were confirmed as specific for CMV antigens. Earlier results showed most TCR beta V segments being productive about 87% or about 30% of the time.

PCR used 60 Vbeta primers and 13 Jbeta primers. Sequencing used immunoSEQ multiplex PCR; TCRdb keeps in-frame clones, though not all of them. The sample includes 200,000 or so clones, over 65% of them seen just once. The sequenced material came from PBMCs. This TCR came from a human donor in good health. V gene TRBV28 combines with J gene TRBJ2-7; TRBD1 aligns across 11 bases. CDR3 in DNA: TGTGCCAGCAGTGGGGGTGGGACAGGGGGATACGAGCAGTACTTC. Translation: CASSGGGTGGYEQYF.